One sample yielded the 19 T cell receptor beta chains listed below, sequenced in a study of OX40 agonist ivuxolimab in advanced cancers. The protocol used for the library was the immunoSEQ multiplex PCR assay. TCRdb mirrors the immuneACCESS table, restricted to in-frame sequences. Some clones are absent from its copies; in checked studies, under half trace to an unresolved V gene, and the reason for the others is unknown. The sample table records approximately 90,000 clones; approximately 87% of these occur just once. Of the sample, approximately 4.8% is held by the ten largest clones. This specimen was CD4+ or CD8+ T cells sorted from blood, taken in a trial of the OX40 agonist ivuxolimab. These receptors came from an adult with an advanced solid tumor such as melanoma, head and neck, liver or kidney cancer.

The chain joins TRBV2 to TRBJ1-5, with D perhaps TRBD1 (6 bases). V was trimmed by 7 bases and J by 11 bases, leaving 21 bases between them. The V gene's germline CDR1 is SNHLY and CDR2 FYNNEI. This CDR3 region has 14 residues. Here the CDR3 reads CASTSDRFEVSQHF. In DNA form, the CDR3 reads TGTGCCAGCACCTCAGACAGGTTTGAGGTATCCCAGCATTTT. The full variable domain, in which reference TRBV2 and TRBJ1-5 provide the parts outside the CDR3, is EPEVTQTPSHQVTQMGQEVILRCVPISNHLYFYWYRQILGQKVEFLVSFYNNEISEKSEIFDDQFSVERPDGSNFTLKIRSTKLEDSAMYFCASTSDRFEVSQHFGDGTRLSIL.

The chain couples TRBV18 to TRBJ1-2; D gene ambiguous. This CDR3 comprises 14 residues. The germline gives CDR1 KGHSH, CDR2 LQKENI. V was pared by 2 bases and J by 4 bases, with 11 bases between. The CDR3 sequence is CASSPTVTVYGYTF. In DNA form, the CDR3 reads TGTGCCAGCTCACCAACTGTTACAGTCTATGGCTACACCTTC.

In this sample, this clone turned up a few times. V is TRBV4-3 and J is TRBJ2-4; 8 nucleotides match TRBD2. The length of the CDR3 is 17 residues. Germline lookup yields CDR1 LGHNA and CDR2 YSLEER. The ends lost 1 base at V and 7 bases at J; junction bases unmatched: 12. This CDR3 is CASSQGSSGGPGNIQYF. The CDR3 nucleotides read TGCGCCAGCAGCCAAGGAAGTTCGGGAGGGCCCGGGAACATTCAGTACTTC.

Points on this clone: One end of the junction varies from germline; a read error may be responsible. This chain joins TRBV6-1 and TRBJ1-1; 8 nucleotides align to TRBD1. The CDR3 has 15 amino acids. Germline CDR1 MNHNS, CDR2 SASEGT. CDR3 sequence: CAISGAGTGNTEAFF. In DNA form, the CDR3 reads TGTGCCATCAGTGGAGCCGGGACAGGGAACACTGAAGCTTTCTTT.

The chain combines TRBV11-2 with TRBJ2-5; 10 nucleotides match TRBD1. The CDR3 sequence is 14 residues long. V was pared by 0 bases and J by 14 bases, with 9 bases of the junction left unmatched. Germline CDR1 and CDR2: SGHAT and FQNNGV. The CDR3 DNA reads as TGTGCCAGCAGCTTAGATCTCTCGGGACAGGGGATATACTTC. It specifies CASSLDLSGQGIYF. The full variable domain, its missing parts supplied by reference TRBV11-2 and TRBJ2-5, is EAGVAQSPRYKIIEKRQSVAFWCNPISGHATLYWYQQILGQGPKLLIQFQNNGVVDDSQLPKDRFSAERLKGVDSTLKIQPAKLEDSAVYLCASSLDLSGQGIYFGPGTRLLVL.

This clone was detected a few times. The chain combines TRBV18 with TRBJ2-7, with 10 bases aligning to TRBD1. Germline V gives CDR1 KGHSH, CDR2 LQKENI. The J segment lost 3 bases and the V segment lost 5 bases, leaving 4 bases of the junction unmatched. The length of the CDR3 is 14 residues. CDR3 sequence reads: CASSSGTGVYEQYF. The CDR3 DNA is TGTGCCAGCTCATCCGGGACAGGGGTCTACGAGCAGTACTTC.

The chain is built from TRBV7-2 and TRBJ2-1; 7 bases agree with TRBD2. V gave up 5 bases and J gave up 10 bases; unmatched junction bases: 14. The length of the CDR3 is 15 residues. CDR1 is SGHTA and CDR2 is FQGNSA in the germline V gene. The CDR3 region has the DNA TGTGCCAGCAGCCGAGCGGGACTCCTGCTGAACGAGCAGTTCTTC. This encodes CASSRAGLLLNEQFF.

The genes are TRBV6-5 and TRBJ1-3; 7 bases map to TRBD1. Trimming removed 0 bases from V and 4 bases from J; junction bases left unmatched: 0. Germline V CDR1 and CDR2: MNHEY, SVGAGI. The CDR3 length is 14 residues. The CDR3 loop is CASSYSGGGNTIYF. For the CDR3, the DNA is TGTGCCAGCAGTTACTCAGGGGGCGGAAACACCATATATTTT.

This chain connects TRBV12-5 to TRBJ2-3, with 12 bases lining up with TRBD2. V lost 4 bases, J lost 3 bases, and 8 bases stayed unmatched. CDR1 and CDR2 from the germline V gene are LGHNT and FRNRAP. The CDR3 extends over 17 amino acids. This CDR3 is CASGSPSGRARTDTQYF. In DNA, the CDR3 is TGTGCTAGTGGTTCACCTAGCGGGAGGGCCCGGACAGATACGCAGTATTTT.

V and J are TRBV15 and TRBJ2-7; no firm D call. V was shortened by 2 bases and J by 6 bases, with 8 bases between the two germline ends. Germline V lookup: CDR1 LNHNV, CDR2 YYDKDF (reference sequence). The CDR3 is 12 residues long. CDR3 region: CATSRLGSEQYV. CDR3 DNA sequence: TGTGCCACCAGCAGATTAGGGTCCGAGCAGTACGTC.

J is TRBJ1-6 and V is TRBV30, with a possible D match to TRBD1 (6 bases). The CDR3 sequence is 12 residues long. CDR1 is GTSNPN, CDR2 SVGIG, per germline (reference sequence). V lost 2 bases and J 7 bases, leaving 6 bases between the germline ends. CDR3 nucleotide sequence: TGTGCCTGGAGTCAGGGGAATTCACCCCTCCACTTT. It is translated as CAWSQGNSPLHF.

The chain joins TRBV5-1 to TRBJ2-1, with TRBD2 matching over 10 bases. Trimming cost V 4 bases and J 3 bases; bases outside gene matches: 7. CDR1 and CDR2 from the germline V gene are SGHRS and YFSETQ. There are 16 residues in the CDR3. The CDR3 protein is CASSARTSGNYNEQFF. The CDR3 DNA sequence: TGCGCCAGCAGCGCGCGAACTAGCGGGAACTACAATGAGCAGTTCTTC.

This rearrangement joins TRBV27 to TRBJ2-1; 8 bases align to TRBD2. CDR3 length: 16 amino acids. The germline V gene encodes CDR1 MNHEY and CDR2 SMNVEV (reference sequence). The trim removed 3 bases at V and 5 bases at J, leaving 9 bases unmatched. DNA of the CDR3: TGTGCCAGCAGTTTCAGCGGCGGGAGGACCAACAATGAGCAGTTCTTC. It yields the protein CASSFSGGRTNNEQFF.

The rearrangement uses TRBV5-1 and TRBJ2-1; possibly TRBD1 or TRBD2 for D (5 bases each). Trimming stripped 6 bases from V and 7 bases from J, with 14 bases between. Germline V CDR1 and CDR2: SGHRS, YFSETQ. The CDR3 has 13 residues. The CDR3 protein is CASTLGGRNEQFF. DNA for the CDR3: TGCGCCAGCACCCTTGGGGGAAGAAATGAGCAGTTCTTC.

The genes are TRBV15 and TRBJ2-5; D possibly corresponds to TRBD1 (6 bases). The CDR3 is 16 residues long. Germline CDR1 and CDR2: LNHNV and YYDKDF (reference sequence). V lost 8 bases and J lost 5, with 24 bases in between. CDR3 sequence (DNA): TGTGCCACCGCCAGACCGGCAGGGGACCAGGGGGAGACCCAGTACTTC. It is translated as CATARPAGDQGETQYF.

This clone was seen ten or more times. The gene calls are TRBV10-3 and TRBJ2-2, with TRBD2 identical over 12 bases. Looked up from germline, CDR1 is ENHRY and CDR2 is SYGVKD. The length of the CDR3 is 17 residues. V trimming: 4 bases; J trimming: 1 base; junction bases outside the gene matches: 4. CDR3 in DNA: TGTGCCATCAGTGGACTAGCGGGAGTTCGGAACACCGGGGAGCTGTTTTTT. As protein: CAISGLAGVRNTGELFF.

The DNA of the CDR3 is TGTGCCAGTAGTATAGAGTCCCTAGCGGGATTCGGGGAGCTGTTTTTT. It translates to CASSIESLAGFGELFF. The V call is TRBV19, the J call TRBJ2-2, with TRBD2 identical over 9 bases. Trimming cost V 0 bases and J 7 bases; bases outside gene matches: 6. The CDR3 sequence is 16 residues long. Germline-derived CDR1 and CDR2 are LNHDA and SQIVND (reference sequence).

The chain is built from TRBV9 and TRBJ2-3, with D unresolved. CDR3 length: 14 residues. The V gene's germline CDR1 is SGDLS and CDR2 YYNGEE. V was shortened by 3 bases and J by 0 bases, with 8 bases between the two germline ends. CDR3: CASSDGPSTDTQYF. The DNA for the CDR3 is TGTGCCAGCAGCGACGGGCCCAGCACAGATACGCAGTATTTT.

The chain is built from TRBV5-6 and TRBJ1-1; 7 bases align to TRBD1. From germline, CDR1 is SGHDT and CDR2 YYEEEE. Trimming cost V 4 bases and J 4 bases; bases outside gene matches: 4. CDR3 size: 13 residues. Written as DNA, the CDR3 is TGTGCCAGCAGCCGACAGGGAGCCACTGAAGCTTTCTTT. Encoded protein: CASSRQGATEAFF.